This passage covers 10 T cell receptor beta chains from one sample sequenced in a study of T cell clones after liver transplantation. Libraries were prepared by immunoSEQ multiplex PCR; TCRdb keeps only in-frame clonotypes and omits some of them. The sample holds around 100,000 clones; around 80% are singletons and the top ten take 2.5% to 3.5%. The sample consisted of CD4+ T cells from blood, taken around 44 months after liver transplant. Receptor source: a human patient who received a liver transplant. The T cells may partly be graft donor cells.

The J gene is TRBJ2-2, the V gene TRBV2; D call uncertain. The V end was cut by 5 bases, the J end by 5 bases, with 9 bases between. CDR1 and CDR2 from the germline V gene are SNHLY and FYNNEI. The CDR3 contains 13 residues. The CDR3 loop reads CASSRTLTGELFF. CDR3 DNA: TGTGCCAGCAGTCGGACCTTGACCGGGGAGCTGTTTTTT.

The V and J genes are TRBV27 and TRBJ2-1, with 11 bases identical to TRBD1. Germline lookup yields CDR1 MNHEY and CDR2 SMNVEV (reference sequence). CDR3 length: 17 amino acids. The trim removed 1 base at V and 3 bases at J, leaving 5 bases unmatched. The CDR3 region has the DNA TGTGCCAGCAGTTTATGGCGGACAGGGGGCTTCTACAATGAGCAGTTCTTC. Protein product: CASSLWRTGGFYNEQFF.

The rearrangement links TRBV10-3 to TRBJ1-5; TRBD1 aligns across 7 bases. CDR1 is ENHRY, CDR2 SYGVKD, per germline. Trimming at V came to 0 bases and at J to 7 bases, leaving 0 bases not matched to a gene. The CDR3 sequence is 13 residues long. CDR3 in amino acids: CAISESTGQPQHF. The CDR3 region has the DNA TGTGCCATCAGTGAGTCGACAGGGCAGCCCCAGCATTTT.

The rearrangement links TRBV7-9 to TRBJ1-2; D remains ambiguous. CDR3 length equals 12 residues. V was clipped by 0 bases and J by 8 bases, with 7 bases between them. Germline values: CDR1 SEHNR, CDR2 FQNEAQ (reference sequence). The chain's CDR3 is CASSLASLGYTF. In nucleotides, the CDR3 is TGTGCCAGCAGCTTAGCCTCTCTGGGCTACACCTTC.

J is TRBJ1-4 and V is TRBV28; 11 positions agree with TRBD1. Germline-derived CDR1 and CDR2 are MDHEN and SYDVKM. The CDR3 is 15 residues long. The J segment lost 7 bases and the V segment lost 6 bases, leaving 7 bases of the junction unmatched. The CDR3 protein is CASRLPGTGGEKLFF. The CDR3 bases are TGTGCCAGCAGACTTCCCGGGACAGGGGGTGAAAAACTGTTTTTT.

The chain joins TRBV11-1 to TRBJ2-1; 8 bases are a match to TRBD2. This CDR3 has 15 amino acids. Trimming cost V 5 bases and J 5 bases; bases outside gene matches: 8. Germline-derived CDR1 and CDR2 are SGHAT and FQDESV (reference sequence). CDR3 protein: CASSPRTSSNNEQFF. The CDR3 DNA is TGTGCCAGCAGCCCCAGGACTAGCAGCAACAATGAGCAGTTCTTC.

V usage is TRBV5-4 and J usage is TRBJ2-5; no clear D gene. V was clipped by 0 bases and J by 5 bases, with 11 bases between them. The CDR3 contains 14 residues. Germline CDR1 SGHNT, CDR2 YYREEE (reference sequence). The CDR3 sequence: CASSLAGLEETQYF. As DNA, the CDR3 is TGTGCCAGCAGCTTGGCCGGCCTCGAGGAGACCCAGTACTTC. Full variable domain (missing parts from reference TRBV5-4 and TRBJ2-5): ETGVTQSPTHLIKTRGQQVTLRCSSQSGHNTVSWYQQALGQGPQFIFQYYREEENGRGNFPPRFSGLQFPNYSSELNVNALELDDSALYLCASSLAGLEETQYFGPGTRLLVL.

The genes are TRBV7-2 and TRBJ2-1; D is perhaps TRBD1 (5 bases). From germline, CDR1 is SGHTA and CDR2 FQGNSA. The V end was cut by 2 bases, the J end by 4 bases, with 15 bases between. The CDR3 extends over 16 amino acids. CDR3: CASSLFQTGVYNEQFF. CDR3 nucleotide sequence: TGTGCCAGCAGCTTATTTCAAACAGGAGTTTACAATGAGCAGTTCTTC.

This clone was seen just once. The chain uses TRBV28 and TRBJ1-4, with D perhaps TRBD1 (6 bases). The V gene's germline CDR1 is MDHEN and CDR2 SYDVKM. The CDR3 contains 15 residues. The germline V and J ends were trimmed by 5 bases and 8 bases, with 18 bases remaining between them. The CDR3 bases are TGTGCCAGCAGTACATCACAGGGAGGGAGGGAAAAACTGTTTTTT. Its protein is CASSTSQGGREKLFF. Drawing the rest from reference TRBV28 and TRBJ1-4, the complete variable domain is DVKVTQSSRYLVKRTGEKVFLECVQDMDHENMFWYRQDPGLGLRLIYFSYDVKMKEKGDIPEGYSVSREKKERFSLILESASTNQTSMYLCASSTSQGGREKLFFGSGTQLSVL.

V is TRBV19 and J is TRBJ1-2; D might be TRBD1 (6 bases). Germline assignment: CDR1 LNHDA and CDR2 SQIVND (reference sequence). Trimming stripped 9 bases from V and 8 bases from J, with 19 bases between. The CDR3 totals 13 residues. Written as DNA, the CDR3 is TGTGCCAGCCACCAAGGGACACGAGGGGGCTACACCTTC. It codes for CASHQGTRGGYTF.